The 10 T cell receptor beta chains below come from one sample, sequenced in a study of blood T cell repertoires in COVID-19. TCRdb's table, derived via immunoSEQ multiplex PCR, lists solely in-frame clones and lacks some. The data hold around 300,000 clones, with 88% observed a single time. Sequenced sample: peripheral blood. All receptors come from a woman in her 30s with COVID-19, enrolled during active disease.

This clone was recorded only once. The CDR3 DNA is TGTGCCAGCAATAACCCAGGGGAGCTGACCCTCCACTTT. The encoded protein is CASNNPGELTLHF. The V gene is TRBV28, the J gene TRBJ1-6, with D possibly TRBD1 on 6 matching bases. The CDR3 extends over 13 amino acids. Trimming cost V 7 bases and J 14 bases, with 18 bases left between them. Germline V CDR1 and CDR2: MDHEN, SYDVKM.

This chain connects TRBV23-1 to TRBJ1-1; D might be TRBD1 (6 bases). TRBV23-1 is an ORF, with its function uncertain. This CDR3 comprises 14 residues. The germline V and J ends were trimmed by 9 bases and 1 base, with 15 bases remaining between them. CDR3 region: CASSPTGPNTEAFF. The CDR3 nucleotides are TGCGCCAGTTCTCCGACAGGACCGAACACTGAAGCTTTCTTT.

V is TRBV9 and J is TRBJ2-7; D perhaps matches TRBD1 (6 bases). The germline V and J ends were trimmed by 2 bases and 5 bases, with 14 bases remaining between them. Germline V gene lookup returns CDR1 SGDLS and CDR2 YYNGEE. The CDR3 consists of 14 residues. The CDR3: CASSVGTGTNEQYF. CDR3 nucleotide sequence: TGTGCCAGCAGCGTGGGCACAGGGACAAACGAGCAGTACTTC. The full variable domain, with the rest looked up from reference TRBV9 and TRBJ2-7, is DSGVTQTPKHLITATGQRVTLRCSPRSGDLSVYWYQQSLDQGLQFLIQYYNGEERAKGNILERFSAQQFPDLHSELNLSSLELGDSALYFCASSVGTGTNEQYFGPGTRLTVT.

The chain couples TRBV5-4 to TRBJ1-5; perhaps TRBD1 as D (6 bases). CDR3 size: 13 residues. V shed 0 bases and J shed 8 bases, with 9 bases lying between them. Germline assignment: CDR1 SGHNT and CDR2 YYREEE (reference sequence). The CDR3 region has the DNA TGTGCCAGCAGCTTGGACAGGGTAGAGCCCCAGCATTTT. This gives the protein CASSLDRVEPQHF.

This clone was seen just once. The CDR3 DNA is TGTGCCAGCAGCTTAATGCAGGGGGCAGATACGCAGTATTTT. This codes for CASSLMQGADTQYF. The gene calls are TRBV7-9 and TRBJ2-3, with 7 bases aligning to TRBD1. The CDR3 has 14 amino acids. The germline V gene encodes CDR1 SEHNR and CDR2 FQNEAQ (reference sequence). The V and J ends lost 2 bases and 4 bases, in that order; junction bases with no gene match: 3.

The V and J genes are TRBV5-1 and TRBJ1-2; 9 nucleotides line up with TRBD1. From germline, CDR1 is SGHRS and CDR2 YFSETQ. The V segment lost 4 bases and the J segment 4 bases; nucleotides outside the gene matches: 11. The CDR3 spans 16 residues. The CDR3 DNA reads TGCGCCAGCAGCCCGGGACCCCGGGACAGGGCCTATGGCTACACCTTC. It codes for CASSPGPRDRAYGYTF.

The chain has TRBV6-5 and TRBJ1-4; no clear D gene. In germline, CDR1 is MNHEY, CDR2 SVGAGI. The CDR3 has 13 amino acids. Trimming removed 6 bases at V and 5 bases at J, with 10 bases between. The CDR3 DNA follows: TGTGCCAGCAGCCGGGTTATAAATGAAAAACTGTTTTTT. This encodes CASSRVINEKLFF.

The chain combines TRBV11-3 with TRBJ2-2; 7 nucleotides align to TRBD1. The V segment lost 3 bases and the J segment 4 bases; nucleotides outside the gene matches: 8. Germline-derived CDR1 and CDR2 are SGHNT and YENEEA. The CDR3 has 16 residues. The CDR3 coding sequence is TGTGCCAGCAGCTTGGGGACAGTGGTCTCCACCGGGGAGCTGTTTTTT. The encoded protein is CASSLGTVVSTGELFF.

The chain combines TRBV5-1 with TRBJ2-3; 9 nucleotides align to TRBD1. The CDR3 extends over 14 amino acids. Per the germline V gene, CDR1 is SGHRS and CDR2 is YFSETQ. Losses at the gene ends were 5 bases for V and 2 bases for J; bases not matched to a gene: 3. This CDR3 is CASRGTGTTDTQYF. The CDR3 DNA sequence: TGCGCCAGCAGAGGGACAGGGACCACAGATACGCAGTATTTT. Combining the CDR3 with reference TRBV5-1 and TRBJ2-3 gives the whole variable domain KAGVTQTPRYLIKTRGQQVTLSCSPISGHRSVSWYQQTPGQGLQFLFEYFSETQRNKGNFPGRFSGRQFSNSRSEMNVSTLELGDSALYLCASRGTGTTDTQYFGPGTRLTVL.

The chain employs TRBV20-1 and TRBJ1-1; D remains ambiguous. The CDR3 runs 11 residues. The V end was cut by 5 bases, the J end by 1 base, with 5 bases between. CDR1 is DFQATT, CDR2 SNEGSKA, per germline (reference sequence). The CDR3: CSALWNTEAFF. The CDR3 DNA reads as TGCAGTGCTTTATGGAACACTGAAGCTTTCTTT.